This section outlines one T cell receptor (beta chain) sequence together with its context. Antigen unknown. CDR3 length: 15 residues. The V gene's germline CDR1 is SGHKS and CDR2 YYEKEE (reference sequence). The authors made TCR beta cDNA libraries by 5'RACE template switching. This switching added a universal primer site and UMIs. TCRdb re-called the 5' RACE reads and catalogs CDR3 proteins one per entry, DNA excluded. The specimen's table records about 370,000 distinct CDR3 sequences. The data were taken from a study of T cells expressing NK-cell markers. Study as a whole: Out of eight donors sequenced, seven tested HCMV-seropositive and the remaining one seronegative.

Study outcomes and limitations: Similarly, these clonotypes led the CD3+CD56-NKG2C+ fraction as well in several donors. Dominant NKG2C+ clonotypes were found to form about 1.0-7.0% of CD8+ T cells in a handful of donors.

The source of this sequence is a woman between 45 and 65 years old in good health. Sequenced sample: blood T cells: a sorted CD56 or NKG2C T cell subset, CD4+ or CD8+ T cells, or bulk PBMC T cells (not recorded which). The gene calls are TRBV5-5 and TRBJ2-7; TCRdb designates TRBD1, a call that cannot be tested without DNA. CDR3 protein: CASSYEGNPLYEQYF. The full variable domain, rest sourced from reference TRBV5-5 and TRBJ2-7, is DAGVTQSPTHLIKTRGQQVTLRCSPISGHKSVSWYQQVLGQGPQFIFQYYEKEERGRGNFPDRFSARQFPNYSSELNVNALLLGDSALYLCASSYEGNPLYEQYFGPGTRLTVT.